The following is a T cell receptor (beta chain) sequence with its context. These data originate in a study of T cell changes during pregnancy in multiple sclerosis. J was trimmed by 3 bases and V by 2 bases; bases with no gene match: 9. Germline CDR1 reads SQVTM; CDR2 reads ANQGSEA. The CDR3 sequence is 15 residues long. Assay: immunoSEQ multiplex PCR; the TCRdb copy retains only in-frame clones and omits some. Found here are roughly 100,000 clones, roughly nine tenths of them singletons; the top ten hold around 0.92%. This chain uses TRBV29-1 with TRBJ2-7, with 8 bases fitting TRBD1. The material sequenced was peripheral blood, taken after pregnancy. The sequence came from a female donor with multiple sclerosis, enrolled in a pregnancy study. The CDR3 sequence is CSVERPGQEHYEQYF. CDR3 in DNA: TGCAGCGTTGAACGCCCGGGACAGGAACACTACGAGCAGTACTTC.